These 29 T cell receptor beta chains originate from one sample sequenced in a study of T cells in localized non-small cell lung cancer. Only in-frame clones appear in the TCRdb table, and some are missing; sequencing was by immunoSEQ multiplex PCR. In the table there are about 40,000 clones, around 85% of which are singletons. The sample in question was peripheral blood, obtained before any cancer treatment. All receptors derive from a man between 40 and 69 years old with stage I lung adenocarcinoma.

This clone was recorded a few times. CDR3 amino acids: CASSENPRGNQPQHF. CDR3 in DNA: TGTGCCAGCAGTGAAAATCCCAGGGGAAATCAGCCCCAGCATTTT. The V and J genes are TRBV2 and TRBJ1-5; TRBD1 might be the D (6 bases). CDR1 is SNHLY and CDR2 is FYNNEI in the germline V gene. Trimming removed 2 bases from V and 4 bases from J, with 12 bases in between. CDR3 size: 15 residues. The complete variable domain, with remaining parts taken from reference TRBV2 and TRBJ1-5, reads EPEVTQTPSHQVTQMGQEVILRCVPISNHLYFYWYRQILGQKVEFLVSFYNNEISEKSEIFDDQFSVERPDGSNFTLKIRSTKLEDSAMYFCASSENPRGNQPQHFGDGTRLSIL.

The DNA of the CDR3 is TGTGCCAGCAGCGTCGCGACTAGCGGGATCGACGAGCAGTACTTC. It yields the protein CASSVATSGIDEQYF. V gene TRBV7-6 combines with J gene TRBJ2-7; 11 bases fit TRBD2. This CDR3 comprises 15 residues. Germline V gene sequence: CDR1 SGHVS, CDR2 FNYEAQ. V shed 5 bases and J 5 bases; nucleotides not matched to a gene: 8.

This sequence joins TRBV25-1 and TRBJ1-2, with D possibly TRBD1 on 6 matching bases. CDR1 is MGHDK, CDR2 SYGVNS, per germline. Deletions cut 4 bases from V and 8 bases from J, with 14 bases between. The CDR3 runs 13 residues. This CDR3 reads CASSARDNWGYTF. The CDR3 DNA is TGTGCCAGCAGTGCCCGGGACAACTGGGGCTACACCTTC.

This chain connects TRBV28 to TRBJ2-1; 9 bases are a match to TRBD2. The germline V gene encodes CDR1 MDHEN and CDR2 SYDVKM. This CDR3 is 15 amino acids long. The trim removed 4 bases at V and 3 bases at J, leaving 4 bases unmatched. The CDR3 region has the DNA TGTGCCAGCAGTTCAGCGGGAGGAAACTACAATGAGCAGTTCTTC. The encoded protein is CASSSAGGNYNEQFF.

In the case of this clone: The germline gene is not matched at one end of the junction; a read error may be the cause. The gene calls are TRBV15 and TRBJ2-7; the D gene is possibly TRBD1 (5 bases). The germline V gene encodes CDR1 LNHNV and CDR2 YYDKDF (reference sequence). The CDR3 has 13 residues. This chain's CDR3 is CATGRQLSYEQYF. The CDR3 DNA reads as TGTGCCACCGGCAGACAGCTATCCTACGAGCAGTACTTC.

The J gene is TRBJ2-1, the V gene TRBV6-4; D not resolved. The V and J ends lost 1 base and 6 bases respectively, with 13 bases between them. Per the germline V gene, CDR1 is MRHNA and CDR2 is SNTAGT. CDR3 length equals 15 residues. CDR3 nucleotide sequence: TGTGCCAGCAGTGACTTGGACCCCCAAGGCAATGAGCAGTTCTTC. Its translation is CASSDLDPQGNEQFF.

Remarks on this clone: The junction does not match germline at one end; this may be a read error. V gene TRBV7-7 combines with J gene TRBJ2-5; 10 bases match TRBD2. Per germline, CDR1 SSHAT and CDR2 FNYEAQ (reference sequence). This CDR3 contains 15 residues. The chain's CDR3 is CASSQLAGEGETQYF. CDR3 sequence (DNA): TGTGCTAGCAGTCAGCTAGCGGGAGAGGGTGAGACCCAGTACTTC.

V is TRBV23-1 and J is TRBJ2-3, with TRBD2 identical over 12 bases. TRBV23-1 is marked as an open reading frame, function uncertain. This CDR3 has 20 residues. With 5 bases clipped from V and 5 bases from J, the junction kept 20 bases outside the gene matches. CDR3 nucleotide sequence: TGCGCCAGCAGTTCACCCCGCGCTAGCGGGAGGGCCGATCGAGAAGATACGCAGTATTTT. This translates into CASSSPRASGRADREDTQYF.

The genes are TRBV13 and TRBJ2-7; 7 nucleotides agree with TRBD2. The CDR3 sequence is 14 residues long. Germline CDR1 PRHDT, CDR2 FYEKMQ (reference sequence). Germline trimming cut 2 bases from V and 3 bases from J; bases unmatched to any gene: 4. In DNA form, the CDR3 reads TGTGCCAGCAGCTTAAACCGGGACTACTACGAGCAGTACTTC. Protein product: CASSLNRDYYEQYF.

The count of this clone is one. The gene calls are TRBV30 and TRBJ1-2; D is uncertain. From germline, CDR1 is GTSNPN and CDR2 SVGIG (reference sequence). This CDR3 has 15 amino acids. V was pared by 0 bases and J by 4 bases, with 15 bases between. Written as DNA, the CDR3 is TGTGCCTGGAGTGTACGGGCCATACTCCGCTATGGCTACACCTTC. As protein: CAWSVRAILRYGYTF.

The V call is TRBV28, the J call TRBJ2-7, with 15 positions matching TRBD2. The CDR3 has 20 amino acids. CDR1 and CDR2 (germline): MDHEN, SYDVKM. After removal of 5 bases from V and 2 bases from J, the junction contained 16 bases not matched to a gene. CDR3 DNA: TGTGCCAGCAGTCTTTCCTTTTTAGGACTAGCGGGAGGGAACGCCTACGAGCAGTACTTC. Residues: CASSLSFLGLAGGNAYEQYF.

Note on this clone: This CDR3 is also generated by other DNA sequences in the sample. The chain employs TRBV5-8 and TRBJ1-5; D is possibly TRBD1 (6 bases). V was pared by 4 bases and J by 0 bases, with 11 bases between. Germline lookup yields CDR1 SGHTS and CDR2 YDEGEE. CDR3 length: 15 residues. CDR3 in amino acids: CASSIQGYSNQPQHF. The CDR3 bases are TGTGCCAGCAGCATTCAGGGGTATAGCAATCAGCCCCAGCATTTT.

J is TRBJ2-3 and V is TRBV5-1; D unresolved. The germline V gene has CDR1 SGHRS and CDR2 YFSETQ. Trimming removed 0 bases from V and 9 bases from J, with 14 bases in between. The CDR3 extends over 14 amino acids. CDR3 residues: CASSLVGPQDTQYF. The CDR3 DNA reads TGCGCCAGCAGCTTGGTAGGGCCCCAGGACACGCAGTATTTT.

The chain links TRBV18 to TRBJ1-4, with D unresolved. Germline assignment: CDR1 KGHSH and CDR2 LQKENI. Trimming removed 4 bases from V and 0 bases from J, with 9 bases in between. This CDR3 spans 15 amino acids. CDR3 region: CASSQEFATNEKLFF. In DNA form, the CDR3 reads TGTGCCAGCTCACAGGAATTTGCAACTAATGAAAAACTGTTTTTT.

This chain uses TRBV5-1 with TRBJ2-1; 9 bases agree with TRBD2. Germline V gene data show CDR1 as SGHRS and CDR2 as YFSETQ. V gave up 0 bases and J gave up 7 bases; unmatched junction bases: 8. The CDR3 length is 16 residues. The CDR3 sequence: CASSLGGSGGGNEQFF. As DNA, the CDR3 is TGCGCCAGCAGCTTGGGCGGTAGCGGGGGAGGGAATGAGCAGTTCTTC.

The chain employs TRBV5-6 and TRBJ2-5; tentatively, D is TRBD1 or TRBD2 (5 bases each). This CDR3 is 15 amino acids long. Germline V gene sequence: CDR1 SGHDT, CDR2 YYEEEE. The ends were cut back, 4 bases at V and 5 bases at J, with 18 bases in the middle. The DNA for the CDR3 is TGTGCCAGCAGCGGGACCGTCGGGTTGCAGGAGACCCAGTACTTC. It is translated as CASSGTVGLQETQYF.

The chain couples TRBV9 to TRBJ2-7; D call uncertain. The CDR3 loop spans 12 amino acids. Germline-derived CDR1 and CDR2 are SGDLS and YYNGEE. V was shortened by 3 bases and J by 0 bases, with 4 bases between the two germline ends. The CDR3 is CASSAFSYEQYF. The CDR3 DNA reads TGTGCCAGCAGCGCCTTCTCCTACGAGCAGTACTTC.

The chain joins TRBV5-6 to TRBJ2-7; D is ambiguous. The CDR3 has 16 amino acids. Trimming removed 2 bases at V and 2 bases at J, with 17 bases between. Germline lookup yields CDR1 SGHDT and CDR2 YYEEEE. The DNA for the CDR3 is TGTGCCAGCAGCTTCCTGGCCACCCCAGGAGCCTACGAGCAGTACTTC. Its translation: CASSFLATPGAYEQYF.

CDR3: CASSFGAAATGPQHF. The CDR3 coding sequence is TGTGCCAGCAGCTTCGGAGCGGCAGCGACAGGGCCCCAGCATTTT. The chain combines TRBV7-2 with TRBJ1-5; TRBD1 is a possible D gene (6 bases). The CDR3 is made up of 15 amino acids. Germline loops: CDR1 SGHTA, CDR2 FQGNSA. With 3 bases removed from V and 9 bases from J, the gap between germline ends came to 18 bases.

This clone was counted a few times. The chain has TRBV7-8 and TRBJ1-4; the match to TRBD1 covers 8 bases. CDR3 length equals 15 residues. V lost 5 bases and J lost 7; bases outside the gene matches: 9. Germline loops: CDR1 SGHVS, CDR2 FQNEAQ. CDR3 region: CASSRFGTGGEKLFF. CDR3 bases: TGTGCCAGCAGCCGATTCGGGACAGGCGGTGAAAAACTGTTTTTT.

CDR3 bases: TGTGCCAGCAGCCCCTTCGGCAGGAACACCGGGGAGCTGTTTTTT. Protein sequence: CASSPFGRNTGELFF. The rearrangement uses TRBV11-2 and TRBJ2-2, with D unresolved. The CDR3 loop spans 15 amino acids. V lost 5 bases and J 1 base, leaving 11 bases between the germline ends. Germline V gene lookup returns CDR1 SGHAT and CDR2 FQNNGV.

A remark on this clone: At one end, the junction sequence differs from germline, possibly due to a read error. V gene TRBV7-7 combines with J gene TRBJ2-3; D unclear. This CDR3 is built from 13 residues. Germline V gene data show CDR1 as SSHAT and CDR2 as FNYEAQ (reference sequence). The CDR3 sequence: CASSLTTTDTQYF. The CDR3 coding sequence is TGTGCTAGCAGCTTAACAACCACAGATACGCAGTATTTT. The variable domain in full, completed from reference TRBV7-7 and TRBJ2-3, reads GAGVSQSPRYKVTKRGQDVTLRCDPISSHATLYWYQQALGQGPEFLTYFNYEAQPDKSGLPSDRFSAERPEGSISTLTIQRTEQRDSAMYRCASSLTTTDTQYFGPGTRLTVL.

The chain recombines TRBV19 with TRBJ2-2; perhaps TRBD1 as D (6 bases). Germline assignment: CDR1 LNHDA and CDR2 SQIVND (reference sequence). Trimming removed 5 bases from V and 8 bases from J, with 12 bases in between. This CDR3 has 13 residues. CDR3 nucleotides: TGTGCCAGTAGTTTGACAGGTTTGGGGGAGCTGTTTTTT. Residues: CASSLTGLGELFF.

This clone was seen more than once but under ten times. The V gene is TRBV4-1, the J gene TRBJ2-5; 9 nucleotides match TRBD1. The V segment lost 6 bases and the J segment 2 bases; nucleotides outside the gene matches: 4. Germline V gives CDR1 MGHRA, CDR2 YSYEKL. The CDR3 has 14 amino acids. The CDR3 reads CASRLDRGQETQYF. In DNA form, the CDR3 reads TGCGCCAGCAGACTAGACAGGGGGCAAGAGACCCAGTACTTC.

V usage is TRBV2 and J usage is TRBJ1-4; D remains unclear. Germline assignment: CDR1 SNHLY and CDR2 FYNNEI. Trimming took off 4 bases at V and 6 bases at J, with 12 bases between the two ends. The CDR3 has 14 residues. The CDR3 here is CASSVWSEDEKLFF. The CDR3, as DNA: TGTGCCAGCAGTGTTTGGTCGGAGGATGAAAAACTGTTTTTT.

The chain is built from TRBV7-2 and TRBJ2-4, with 7 bases matching TRBD2. This CDR3 region has 15 residues. V was clipped by 5 bases and J by 0 bases; unmatched bases: 4. In germline, CDR1 is SGHTA, CDR2 FQGNSA. The CDR3 region has the DNA TGTGCCAGCAGCCCGGGGGGAGTAGCCAAAAACATTCAGTACTTC. Amino acids: CASSPGGVAKNIQYF.

The chain joins TRBV6-1 to TRBJ2-7; perhaps TRBD2 as D (5 bases). Germline V gene lookup returns CDR1 MNHNS and CDR2 SASEGT. This CDR3 spans 12 amino acids. Trimming pared 8 bases from V and 2 bases from J, leaving 10 bases between. CDR3 protein: CASSREAYEQYF. CDR3 coding DNA: TGTGCCAGCTCCCGGGAAGCCTACGAGCAGTACTTC.

Concerning this clone itself: The sample has other DNA sequences that encode this CDR3 too. The genes are TRBV29-1 and TRBJ1-1, with D perhaps TRBD1 (5 bases). V lost 7 bases, J lost 1 base, and 7 bases lay in between. In germline, CDR1 is SQVTM, CDR2 ANQGSEA. CDR3 length: 11 residues. This chain's CDR3 is CSAQANTEAFF. The CDR3 coding sequence is TGCAGCGCACAGGCGAACACTGAAGCTTTCTTT.

The CDR3 region is CASSRSPTNTDTQYF. CDR3 DNA sequence: TGTGCCAGCAGCCGGTCACCCACCAACACAGATACGCAGTATTTT. This chain links TRBV5-6 with TRBJ2-3; no firm D call. This CDR3 spans 15 amino acids. Per germline, CDR1 SGHDT and CDR2 YYEEEE. V lost 4 bases and J 2 bases, leaving 14 bases between the germline ends.